A selection of T cell receptor beta chains follows, all from one sample in a study of blood T cell repertoires in COVID-19. Assay: immunoSEQ multiplex PCR; the TCRdb copy retains only in-frame clones and omits some. The data show about 59,000 clones, over 75% seen once. What was sequenced was peripheral blood. All receptors derive from a man aged 80 or over in a cohort sampled during active COVID-19. Each CDR3 is given with its conserved first and last residue. The order of the fields is clone size, J gene, V gene, D gene, CDR3 protein, CDR3 DNA. The D gene is left open where the match is weak. Clone size appears in some rows only: once, few, many, or a class for an expanded clone.

NA | TRBJ2-1 | TRBV29-1 | TRBD1 | CSGSRTGFNEQFF | TGCAGCGGATCCAGGACAGGGTTTAATGAGCAGTTCTTC
NA | TRBJ2-1 | TRBV12-3/TRBV12-4 | NA | CASSQDSGTEQFF | TGTGCCAGCAGCCAGGACTCCGGCACTGAGCAGTTCTTC
NA | TRBJ1-2 | TRBV7-2 | TRBD1 | CASSLDRQGAYGYTF | TGTGCCAGCAGCTTAGATCGTCAGGGGGCTTATGGCTACACCTTC
once | TRBJ1-1 | TRBV6-1 | NA | CASSEIVSTEAFF | TGTGCCAGCAGTGAAATAGTAAGCACTGAAGCTTTCTTT
few | TRBJ1-5 | TRBV6-6 | TRBD1 | CASRPTGGVSNQPQHF | TGTGCCAGCAGGCCGACAGGGGGCGTCAGCAATCAGCCCCAGCATTTT
NA | TRBJ2-5 | TRBV9 | TRBD2 | CASSVDGGAVETQYF | TGTGCCAGCAGCGTAGACGGGGGGGCCGTAGAGACCCAGTACTTC
NA | TRBJ2-7 | TRBV5-1 | TRBD1 | CASSFPRGPHEQYF | TGCGCCAGCAGCTTCCCCAGGGGGCCCCACGAGCAGTACTTC
NA | TRBJ2-1 | TRBV7-6 | TRBD2 | CASSLGPAGGDNEQFF | TGTGCCAGCAGCTTAGGGCCAGCGGGGGGGGATAATGAGCAGTTCTTC
NA | TRBJ1-5 | TRBV29-1 | TRBD1 | CSVEDRVGQPQHF | TGCAGCGTTGAGGACAGGGTTGGTCAGCCCCAGCATTTT
NA | TRBJ2-1 | TRBV6-5 | TRBD2 | CASSSSSGRLYNEQFF | TGTGCCAGCAGTTCCAGCAGCGGGAGGCTTTACAATGAGCAGTTCTTC
NA | TRBJ2-7 | TRBV18 | NA | CASSPSSYEQYF | TGTGCCAGCTCACCGAGCTCCTACGAGCAGTACTTC
NA | TRBJ2-7 | TRBV3-1/TRBV3-2 | TRBD2 | CASSQGTSGSQYF | TGTGCCAGCAGCCAAGGGACTAGCGGGAGTCAGTACTTC
NA | TRBJ1-4 | TRBV6-5 | NA | CASSLRGDLSEKLFF | TGTGCCAGCAGTTTAAGAGGGGACTTGAGTGAAAAACTGTTTTTT
NA | TRBJ1-1 | TRBV11-2 | NA | CASSFQAGATEAFF | TGTGCCAGCAGCTTCCAGGCGGGGGCGACTGAAGCTTTCTTT
few | TRBJ1-5 | TRBV25-1 | TRBD1 | CASSDYTGGNQPQHF | TGTGCCAGCAGTGACTATACAGGGGGCAATCAGCCCCAGCATTTT
NA | TRBJ1-1 | TRBV2 | NA | CASRKEHTEAFF | TGTGCCAGCAGGAAGGAGCACACTGAAGCTTTCTTT
NA | TRBJ1-5 | TRBV19 | NA | CASTQGTNQPQHF | TGTGCCAGTACACAGGGAACTAATCAGCCCCAGCATTTT
once | TRBJ1-2 | TRBV27 | TRBD1 | CASSSGTGGAYGYGYTF | TGTGCCAGCAGTTCCGGGACAGGGGGCGCGTATGGGTATGGCTACACCTTC
NA | TRBJ1-1 | TRBV5-5 | NA | CASSLQQGNTEAFF | TGTGCCAGCAGCCTCCAACAGGGGAACACTGAAGCTTTCTTT
once | TRBJ1-3 | TRBV5-1 | NA | CASSLGQLDSGNTIYF | TGCGCCAGCAGCTTGGGACAGCTCGACTCTGGAAACACCATATATTTT
NA | TRBJ1-1 | TRBV27 | TRBD1 | CASSFQGAGTEAFF | TGTGCCAGCAGTTTTCAGGGGGCGGGCACTGAAGCTTTCTTT
NA | TRBJ1-1 | TRBV3-1/TRBV3-2 | NA | CASSQDAEGDAFF | TGTGCCAGCAGCCAAGATGCTGAAGGGGATGCTTTCTTT
NA | TRBJ1-4 | TRBV7-8 | TRBD1 | CASSLARTGSNRGLFF | TGTGCCAGCAGCTTAGCTCGGACAGGCTCAAATCGGGGACTGTTTTTT